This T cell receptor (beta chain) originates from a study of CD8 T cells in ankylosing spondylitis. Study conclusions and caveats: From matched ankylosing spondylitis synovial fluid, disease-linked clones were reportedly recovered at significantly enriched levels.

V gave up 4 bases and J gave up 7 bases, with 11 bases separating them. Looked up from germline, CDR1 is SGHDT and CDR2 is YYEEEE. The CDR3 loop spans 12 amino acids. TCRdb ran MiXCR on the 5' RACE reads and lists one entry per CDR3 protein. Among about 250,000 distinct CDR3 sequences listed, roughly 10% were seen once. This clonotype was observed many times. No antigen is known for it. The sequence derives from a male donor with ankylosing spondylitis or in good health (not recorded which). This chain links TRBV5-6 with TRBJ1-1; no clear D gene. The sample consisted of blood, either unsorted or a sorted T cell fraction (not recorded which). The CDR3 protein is CASSLRTVEAFF. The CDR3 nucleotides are TGTGCCAGCAGCCTTAGAACGGTTGAAGCTTTCTTT.